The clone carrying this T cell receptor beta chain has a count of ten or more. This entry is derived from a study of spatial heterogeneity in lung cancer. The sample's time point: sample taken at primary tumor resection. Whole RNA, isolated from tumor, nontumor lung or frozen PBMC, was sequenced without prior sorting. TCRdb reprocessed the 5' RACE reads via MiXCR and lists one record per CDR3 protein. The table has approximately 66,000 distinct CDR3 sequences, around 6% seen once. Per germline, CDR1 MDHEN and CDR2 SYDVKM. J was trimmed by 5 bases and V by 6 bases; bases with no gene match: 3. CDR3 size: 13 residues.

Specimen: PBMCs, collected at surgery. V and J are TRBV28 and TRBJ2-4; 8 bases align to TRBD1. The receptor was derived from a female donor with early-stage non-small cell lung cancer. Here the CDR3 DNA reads TGTGCCAGCAGGCAGGGGGCCCAAAACATTCAGTACTTC. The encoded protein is CASRQGAQNIQYF.